The clone carrying this T cell receptor (beta chain) was seen a few times. Antigen: not known. The data stem from a study of molecular identifiers for immune sequencing clone quantification. As CD8+CD4-CCR7+CD45RA+ cells, naive CD8 T cells were sorted. Whole-study results and caveats: Underestimated sizes of highly expanded clones could result from identical TCR molecules that share a barcode.

Germline loops: CDR1 SGDLS, CDR2 YYNGEE. This CDR3 has 12 residues. V lost 4 bases to trimming and J lost 5 bases, with 10 bases between them. TCRdb redid the calling of the PCR reads with MiXCR, one entry per CDR3 protein. Among fewer than 350,000 distinct CDR3 sequences, about 22% were seen once, and the ten largest hold about 0.74%. The sample comprised naive CD8+ T cells from blood, with Jurkat cell RNA spiked in. Noted subset: FACS-sorted CD8+CD4-CCR7+CD45RA+ naive T cells. The receptor was derived from a human donor in good health. Some libraries in this study had Jurkat cell RNA spiked in. The J gene is TRBJ2-7, the V gene TRBV9; possibly TRBD1 or TRBD2 for D (5 bases each). CDR3 DNA sequence: TGTGCCAGCAGCCCCGGGACGAACGAGCAGTACTTC. This translates into CASSPGTNEQYF.